What follows are 21 T cell receptor beta chains derived from one specimen sequenced in a study of blood T cell repertoires in COVID-19. Clones were sequenced by immunoSEQ multiplex PCR, and TCRdb holds only the in-frame ones, with some missing. This table holds fewer than 200,000 clones, under 90% found once. Sequences were obtained from PBMCs or T cells enriched from blood (not recorded which). The origin of the receptors is a man aged 50 to 59 who had recovered from COVID-19.

This sequence joins TRBV6-6 and TRBJ1-5; D is uncertain. This CDR3 region has 14 residues. Trimming pared 2 bases from V and 4 bases from J, leaving 9 bases between. CDR1 is MNHNY and CDR2 is SVGAGI in the germline V gene (reference sequence). The CDR3 spells CASSYLQDNQPQHF. The CDR3 nucleotides are TGTGCCAGCAGTTACCTCCAGGATAATCAGCCCCAGCATTTT.

In nucleotides, the CDR3 is TGTGCCAGTAGGCGACCGGGTATGGACTATGGCTACACCTTC. Translating gives CASRRPGMDYGYTF. V and J are TRBV19 and TRBJ1-2; D gene uncertain. The CDR3 extends over 14 amino acids. With 6 bases removed from V and 3 bases from J, the gap between germline ends came to 14 bases. Germline V CDR1 and CDR2: LNHDA, SQIVND (reference sequence).

The chain's CDR3 is CASKDRAGYTF. The DNA of the CDR3 is TGTGCCAGCAAAGACAGGGCTGGCTACACCTTC. The chain is built from TRBV3-1 (or the pseudogene TRBV3-2) and TRBJ1-2, with 7 bases aligning to TRBD1. Germline V lookup: CDR1 LGHDT, CDR2 YNNKEL (reference sequence). This CDR3 comprises 11 residues. The J segment lost 7 bases and the V segment lost 7 bases, leaving 3 bases of the junction unmatched.

The chain links TRBV10-1 to TRBJ1-5, with 7 bases lining up with TRBD1. This CDR3 has 14 residues. V gave up 6 bases and J gave up 1 base; unmatched junction bases: 3. From germline, CDR1 is WNHNN and CDR2 SYGVQD (reference sequence). The CDR3 bases are TGCGCCAGCAGCCCGGGACAGAGCAATCAGCCCCAGCATTTT. Amino acids: CASSPGQSNQPQHF.

This rearrangement joins TRBV5-1 to TRBJ1-1, with 7 bases aligning to TRBD1. The CDR3 covers 16 residues. CDR1 is SGHRS and CDR2 is YFSETQ in the germline V gene. J was trimmed by 5 bases and V by 4 bases; bases with no gene match: 14. The CDR3 reads CASSLEGGRGLTEAFF. For the CDR3, the DNA is TGCGCCAGCAGCCTGGAAGGGGGCAGGGGGTTGACTGAAGCTTTCTTT.

This rearrangement joins TRBV6-4 to TRBJ2-1; 9 bases fit TRBD1. The CDR3 is 16 amino acids. The germline gives CDR1 MRHNA, CDR2 SNTAGT. J gave up 10 bases and V 2 bases, and 12 bases lay outside the gene matches. The chain's CDR3 is CASSDQPGTGSPEQFF. The DNA for the CDR3 is TGTGCCAGCAGTGACCAACCAGGGACAGGGAGTCCCGAGCAGTTCTTC.

This clone was detected many times. CDR3 coding DNA: TGCGCCAGCAGCCTAGTTCCAAGTAACCAGCCCCAGCATTTT. The encoded protein is CASSLVPSNQPQHF. The rearrangement links TRBV5-1 to TRBJ1-5, with no clear D. Germline-derived CDR1 and CDR2 are SGHRS and YFSETQ. V gave up 4 bases and J gave up 7 bases, with 15 bases separating them. This CDR3 spans 14 amino acids.

The chain employs TRBV14 and TRBJ1-6; TRBD1 matches 11 bases. Per the germline V gene, CDR1 is SGHDN and CDR2 is FVKESK. The CDR3 is made up of 15 amino acids. The ends lost 0 bases at V and 9 bases at J; junction bases unmatched: 1. In nucleotides, the CDR3 is TGTGCCAGCAGCCAAGACGGGACAGGGGGTTCACCCCTCCACTTT. As protein: CASSQDGTGGSPLHF.

The chain uses TRBV5-1 and TRBJ2-1; a possible D gene is TRBD2 (6 bases). Germline V CDR1 and CDR2: SGHRS, YFSETQ. CDR3 size: 15 residues. V dropped 0 bases and J dropped 10 bases, with 17 bases sitting between them. CDR3 nucleotide sequence: TGCGCCAGCAGCTTGGAAGGGTCGTCGCTAGCGGAGCAGTTCTTC. Amino acid sequence: CASSLEGSSLAEQFF.

The V and J genes are TRBV29-1 and TRBJ1-5, with D possibly being TRBD1 (6 bases). CDR3 length: 13 amino acids. V lost 4 bases and J 6 bases, leaving 13 bases between the germline ends. The germline CDR1 and CDR2 sequences are SQVTM and ANQGSEA. CDR3 sequence reads: CSVVSGGGQPQHF. CDR3 sequence (DNA): TGCAGCGTTGTCTCGGGAGGGGGTCAGCCCCAGCATTTT. Together with reference TRBV29-1 and TRBJ1-5, the CDR3 gives the full variable domain: SAVISQKPSRDICQRGTSLTIQCQVDSQVTMMFWYRQQPGQSLTLIATANQGSEATYESGFVIDKFPISRPNLTFSTLTVSNMSPEDSSIYLCSVVSGGGQPQHFGDGTRLSIL.

The rearrangement uses TRBV9 and TRBJ1-1; 11 nucleotides agree with TRBD1. The CDR3 length is 16 residues. Germline V gives CDR1 SGDLS, CDR2 YYNGEE. Trimming cost V 2 bases and J 1 base; bases outside gene matches: 4. The CDR3 nucleotides read TGTGCCAGCAGCGTCCGGACAGGGGGCGAGAACACTGAAGCTTTCTTT. Its protein product is CASSVRTGGENTEAFF. Looking up the rest from reference TRBV9 and TRBJ1-1 gives the full variable domain: DSGVTQTPKHLITATGQRVTLRCSPRSGDLSVYWYQQSLDQGLQFLIQYYNGEERAKGNILERFSAQQFPDLHSELNLSSLELGDSALYFCASSVRTGGENTEAFFGQGTRLTVV.

The rearrangement joins TRBV19 to TRBJ1-4; 7 positions match TRBD1. Germline CDR1 reads LNHDA; CDR2 reads SQIVND (reference sequence). There are 15 residues in the CDR3. With 2 bases clipped from V and 8 bases from J, the junction kept 8 bases outside the gene matches. DNA for the CDR3: TGTGCCAGTAGTATACGACAGGGAATTGCGGAAAAACTGTTTTTT. This sequence encodes CASSIRQGIAEKLFF.

This chain joins TRBV15 and TRBJ1-5; maybe TRBD1 (6 bases). This CDR3 has 17 residues. The V and J ends lost 2 bases and 1 base respectively, with 15 bases between them. The germline gives CDR1 LNHNV, CDR2 YYDKDF (reference sequence). The CDR3 reads CATSRKKAGASNQPQHF. CDR3 DNA: TGTGCCACCAGCAGAAAAAAGGCAGGGGCAAGCAATCAGCCCCAGCATTTT.

The rearrangement uses TRBV9 and TRBJ2-1; the D gene is possibly TRBD2 (5 bases). Germline V gene sequence: CDR1 SGDLS, CDR2 YYNGEE. V was shortened by 5 bases and J by 10 bases, with 10 bases between the two germline ends. The CDR3 loop spans 11 amino acids. This chain's CDR3 is CASSLGGEQFF. The CDR3 DNA sequence: TGTGCCAGCAGTCTAGGCGGGGAGCAGTTCTTC.

The chain couples TRBV19 to TRBJ2-7; 9 bases map to TRBD2. From germline, CDR1 is LNHDA and CDR2 SQIVND (reference sequence). Trimming at V came to 2 bases and at J to 7 bases, leaving 9 bases not matched to a gene. The CDR3 spans 15 residues. CDR3 coding DNA: TGTGCCAGTAGTATATCGGCTAGCGGGGTCTGGGAGCAGTACTTC. Translating gives CASSISASGVWEQYF.

The chain has TRBV5-5 and TRBJ2-7, with 7 bases aligning to TRBD2. CDR1 is SGHKS and CDR2 is YYEKEE in the germline V gene (reference sequence). The CDR3 is 14 amino acids. Trimming at V came to 6 bases and at J to 2 bases, leaving 8 bases not matched to a gene. The CDR3 nucleotides are TGTGCCAGCACCCTGGGCCGGGGGGCCTACGAGCAGTACTTC. Protein product: CASTLGRGAYEQYF.

The rearrangement links TRBV7-9 to TRBJ1-2, with 8 positions matching TRBD1. The J segment lost 7 bases and the V segment lost 5 bases, leaving 6 bases of the junction unmatched. In germline, CDR1 is SEHNR, CDR2 FQNEAQ (reference sequence). This CDR3 contains 13 residues. CDR3 coding DNA: TGTGCCAGCAGCCTAACAGGGGGTTCTGGCTACACCTTC. This gives the protein CASSLTGGSGYTF.

The CDR3 reads CASSLVGQLQPQHF. CDR3 nucleotide sequence: TGTGCCAGCAGCTTGGTTGGGCAGCTGCAGCCCCAGCATTTT. V and J are TRBV5-6 and TRBJ1-5; D remains ambiguous. The germline V gene has CDR1 SGHDT and CDR2 YYEEEE. V gave up 0 bases and J gave up 7 bases, with 11 bases separating them. The CDR3 consists of 14 residues.

The genes are TRBV5-1 and TRBJ2-5; the match to TRBD2 covers 11 bases. Per germline, CDR1 SGHRS and CDR2 YFSETQ. The CDR3 has 18 amino acids. With 4 bases clipped from V and 1 base from J, the junction kept 12 bases outside the gene matches. The CDR3 here is CASSPGASGGRFQETQYF. The CDR3 nucleotides are TGCGCCAGCAGCCCGGGGGCTAGCGGGGGGCGTTTCCAAGAGACCCAGTACTTC. The variable domain in full, with the rest retrieved from reference TRBV5-1 and TRBJ2-5, is KAGVTQTPRYLIKTRGQQVTLSCSPISGHRSVSWYQQTPGQGLQFLFEYFSETQRNKGNFPGRFSGRQFSNSRSEMNVSTLELGDSALYLCASSPGASGGRFQETQYFGPGTRLLVL.

This rearrangement joins TRBV29-1 to TRBJ1-2; maybe TRBD1 (6 bases). Trimming took 7 bases from V and 4 from J, leaving 13 bases between them. Germline V gene lookup returns CDR1 SQVTM and CDR2 ANQGSEA. This CDR3 is 12 amino acids long. CDR3 sequence: CSAATGTYGYTF. The CDR3 DNA sequence: TGCAGCGCAGCAACAGGGACCTATGGCTACACCTTC.

This chain links TRBV5-1 with TRBJ2-1; TRBD2 matches 11 bases. CDR1 and CDR2 from the germline V gene are SGHRS and YFSETQ. V shed 3 bases and J 1 base; nucleotides not matched to a gene: 9. The CDR3 sequence is 18 residues long. CDR3 sequence reads: CASSSMGSGGASYNEQFF. The CDR3 region has the DNA TGCGCCAGCAGCTCGATGGGTAGCGGGGGGGCATCCTACAATGAGCAGTTCTTC.